The clone carrying this TCR beta chain has more than one count but fewer than ten. Its antigen is currently unknown. V dropped 0 bases and J dropped 8 bases, with 12 bases sitting between them. Germline lookup yields CDR1 SGDLS and CDR2 YYNGEE. The CDR3 totals 15 residues. This sample is drawn from a study of T cell responses to AZD1222 COVID-19 vaccine. Study-wide points: Spike-specific TCR breadth and depth were elevated following two AZD1222 doses.

Clones were read by immunoSEQ multiplex PCR, and TCRdb kept only the in-frame ones, dropping some. The sample gives roughly 110,000 clones, 90% of which show up once; about 4.8% is in the top ten. V gene TRBV9 combines with J gene TRBJ1-6; unclear D gene. Material: peripheral blood, obtained on day 0 of AZD1222 vaccination. The TCR was taken from an adult in good health. The CDR3 bases are TGTGCCAGCAGCGTAGGGGCCGGGTTGGATTCACCCCTCCACTTT. This translates into CASSVGAGLDSPLHF.